The present T cell receptor (beta chain) was sequenced within a study of cytomegalovirus exposure and HLA in healthy donors. Background on the study: Caucasian-associated ancestry cluster membership applied to 75% to 85% of approximately 420 genotyped donors. Broader study findings: Researchers left out some V segments, among them TRBV6-2 and TRBV6-3, as indistinguishable.

Germline V gene lookup returns CDR1 SGHKS and CDR2 YYEKEE (reference sequence). The CDR3 length is 12 residues. V lost 2 bases, J lost 6 bases, and 9 bases lay in between. The PCR ran on 60 Vbeta and 13 Jbeta primers. The assay was immunoSEQ multiplex PCR, and TCRdb's table has in-frame clones only and misses some. The sample consists of 250,000 to 350,000 clones, 80% to 90% of them appearing once. In its sample, this clone was seen once. Its specificity is not known. This chain connects TRBV5-5 to TRBJ2-7; D perhaps matches TRBD1 (5 bases). This receptor was taken from a man aged 35 to 55 in good health and CMV-seropositive. Sample: PBMCs. This CDR3 reads CASSLQAREQYF. The CDR3 DNA is TGTGCCAGCAGCTTACAGGCCCGCGAGCAGTACTTC. The full variable domain, in which reference TRBV5-5 and TRBJ2-7 provide the parts outside the CDR3, is DAGVTQSPTHLIKTRGQQVTLRCSPISGHKSVSWYQQVLGQGPQFIFQYYEKEERGRGNFPDRFSARQFPNYSSELNVNALLLGDSALYLCASSLQAREQYFGPGTRLTVT.